The entry that follows covers one T cell receptor (beta chain) sequence. Antigen specificity is unknown. Repertoires were generated with immunoSEQ multiplex PCR, while TCRdb's copy carries only in-frame clones and drops some. The sample yields fewer than 40,000 clones, over 65% seen once. The data were obtained in a study of STAT5B mutations in CD4+ large granular lymphocyte leukemia. Study observations and caveats: Compared with healthy controls (2/35), patient top clones favored TRBV06 (8/27).

Germline values: CDR1 SQVTM, CDR2 ANQGSEA. V was pared by 3 bases and J by 5 bases, with 5 bases of the junction left unmatched. This CDR3 region has 14 residues. This clonotype originated in a human donor in good health. The sequenced sample consisted of CD4+ T cells from blood buffy coats. This chain uses TRBV29-1 with TRBJ2-3, with TRBD2 matching 10 bases. The CDR3 here is CSVEAAGGIDTQYF. For the CDR3, the DNA is TGCAGCGTTGAGGCAGCGGGAGGGATAGATACGCAGTATTTT.